The source of this TCR beta chain is a study of cytomegalovirus exposure and HLA in healthy donors. Overall study results and limits: In vitro work confirmed that three CMV-associated chains recognize CMV antigens. TCR sequences were mostly rare, though some public TCRs occurred in many donors.

A multiplex PCR was run with 60 Vbeta primers and 13 Jbeta primers. Sequencing used immunoSEQ multiplex PCR; TCRdb keeps in-frame clones, though not all of them. The table records roughly 120,000 clones, roughly 78% of them present only once. The CDR3 consists of 14 residues. V was cut by 4 bases and J by 1 base, with 11 bases left in between. Germline loops: CDR1 MNHEY, CDR2 SMNVEV (reference sequence). Concerning this clone: Its antigen remains unknown.

Sequenced sample: PBMCs. This TCR was sampled from a man aged 25 to 40 in good health and CMV-seronegative. The genes are TRBV27 and TRBJ2-7, with D tentatively TRBD2 (6 bases). The CDR3 sequence: CASSWGRPSYEQYF. DNA of the CDR3: TGTGCCAGCAGTTGGGGGAGGCCATCCTACGAGCAGTACTTC.